The clone carrying this TCR beta chain was detected many times. Its antigen is not known. TCRdb itself ran the RT-PCR reads through MiXCR, one entry per CDR3 protein. The sample contains hundreds of thousands of distinct CDR3 sequences, about 7.6% of which appear only once. This sample is drawn from a study of response to subunit inactivated influenza vaccine. Overall study findings and caveats: Authors suggested seasonal influenza vaccinations each recruit few new T cells.

The length of the CDR3 is 15 residues. Germline CDR1 MNHEY, CDR2 SMNVEV (reference sequence). V gave up 5 bases and J gave up 6 bases, with 20 bases separating them. Sequencing used PBMCs from blood, obtained 23 months after vaccination. The V call is TRBV27, the J call TRBJ2-7, with D perhaps assigned TRBD1 or TRBD2 (6 bases each). This clonotype was obtained from a man aged 50 to 75 who received an inactivated influenza vaccine. CDR3 DNA sequence: TGTGCCAGCAGTCAACCCTGGAGGGGGGTGGGCGAGCAGTACTTC. This codes for CASSQPWRGVGEQYF.